One and the same sample provided the 5 T cell receptor beta chains below, sequenced in a study of T-cell memory formation after mild COVID-19. A single record per CDR3 protein comes from TCRdb applying MiXCR to the 5' RACE reads. The sample includes about 350,000 distinct CDR3 sequences, approximately 14% seen only once; the top ten take about a fifth. The sequenced sample consisted of PBMCs or a T cell subset sorted from them (not recorded which). The source is a man aged 18 to 35 who had mild COVID-19 (a few samples of this study predate the infection). Cell type and time point are not known.

This clonotype came up many times. The chain links TRBV6-6 to TRBJ1-2; D may be TRBD1 (6 bases). Trimming pared 5 bases from V and 4 bases from J, leaving 11 bases between. The CDR3 sequence is 13 residues long. Germline CDR1 and CDR2: MNHNY and SVGAGI (reference sequence). CDR3: CASSLDRSYGYTF. In DNA, the CDR3 is TGTGCCAGCAGTCTCGACAGGTCCTATGGCTACACCTTC.

This clonotype has a handful of counts. The genes are TRBV20-1 and TRBJ2-7, with D maybe TRBD1 (7 bases). Germline V gene sequence: CDR1 DFQATT, CDR2 SNEGSKA (reference sequence). With 3 bases removed from V and 2 bases from J, the gap between germline ends came to 17 bases. This CDR3 has 15 amino acids. The CDR3 DNA is TGCAGTGCTAGCCAGGGGGGAGGTGTCGCCTACGAGCAGTACTTC. Amino acid sequence: CSASQGGGVAYEQYF.

The V gene is TRBV12-3 or TRBV12-4, the J gene TRBJ2-7, with D perhaps matching TRBD1 (6 bases). CDR3 length: 14 amino acids. V was clipped by 8 bases and J by 2 bases, with 16 bases between them. CDR3 amino acids: CASGLTTGPYEQYF. The CDR3 DNA is TGTGCCAGCGGCCTGACGACAGGTCCCTACGAGCAGTACTTC.

There are a few counts of this clonotype. The V gene is TRBV20-1, the J gene TRBJ2-1; TRBD2 might be the D (6 bases). Germline V gene sequence: CDR1 DFQATT, CDR2 SNEGSKA (reference sequence). This CDR3 has 13 residues. Trimming shortened V by 3 bases and J by 5 bases, and 11 bases separated the two germline ends. The CDR3 here is CSASGGGNNEQFF. The CDR3, as DNA: TGCAGTGCTAGCGGGGGAGGTAACAATGAGCAGTTCTTC.

In its sample, this clonotype was seen many times. The chain carries TRBV5-1 and TRBJ2-7; 7 positions agree with TRBD2. This CDR3 has 15 amino acids. Germline V gives CDR1 SGHRS, CDR2 YFSETQ. V shed 0 bases and J 0 bases; nucleotides not matched to a gene: 3. The CDR3 sequence: CASSLGSGASYEQYV. In DNA, the CDR3 is TGCGCCAGCAGCTTGGGCAGCGGGGCCTCCTACGAGCAGTACGTC.